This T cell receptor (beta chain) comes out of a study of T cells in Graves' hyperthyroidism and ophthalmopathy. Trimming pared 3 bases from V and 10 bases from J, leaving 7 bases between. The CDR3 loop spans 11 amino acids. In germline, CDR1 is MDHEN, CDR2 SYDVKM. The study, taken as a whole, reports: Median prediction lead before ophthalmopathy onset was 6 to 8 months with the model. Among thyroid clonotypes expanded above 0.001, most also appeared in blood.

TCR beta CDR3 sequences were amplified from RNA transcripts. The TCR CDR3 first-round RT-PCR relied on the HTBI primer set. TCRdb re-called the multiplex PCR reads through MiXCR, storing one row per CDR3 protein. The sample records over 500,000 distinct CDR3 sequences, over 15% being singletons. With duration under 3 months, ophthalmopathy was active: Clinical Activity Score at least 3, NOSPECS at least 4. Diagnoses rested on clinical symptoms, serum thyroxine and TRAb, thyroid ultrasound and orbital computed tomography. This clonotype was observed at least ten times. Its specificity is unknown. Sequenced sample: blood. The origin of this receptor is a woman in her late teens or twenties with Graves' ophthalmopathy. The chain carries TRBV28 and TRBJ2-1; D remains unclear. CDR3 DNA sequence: TGTGCCAGCAGTTTGGGCCCGGAGCAGTTCTTC. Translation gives CASSLGPEQFF.